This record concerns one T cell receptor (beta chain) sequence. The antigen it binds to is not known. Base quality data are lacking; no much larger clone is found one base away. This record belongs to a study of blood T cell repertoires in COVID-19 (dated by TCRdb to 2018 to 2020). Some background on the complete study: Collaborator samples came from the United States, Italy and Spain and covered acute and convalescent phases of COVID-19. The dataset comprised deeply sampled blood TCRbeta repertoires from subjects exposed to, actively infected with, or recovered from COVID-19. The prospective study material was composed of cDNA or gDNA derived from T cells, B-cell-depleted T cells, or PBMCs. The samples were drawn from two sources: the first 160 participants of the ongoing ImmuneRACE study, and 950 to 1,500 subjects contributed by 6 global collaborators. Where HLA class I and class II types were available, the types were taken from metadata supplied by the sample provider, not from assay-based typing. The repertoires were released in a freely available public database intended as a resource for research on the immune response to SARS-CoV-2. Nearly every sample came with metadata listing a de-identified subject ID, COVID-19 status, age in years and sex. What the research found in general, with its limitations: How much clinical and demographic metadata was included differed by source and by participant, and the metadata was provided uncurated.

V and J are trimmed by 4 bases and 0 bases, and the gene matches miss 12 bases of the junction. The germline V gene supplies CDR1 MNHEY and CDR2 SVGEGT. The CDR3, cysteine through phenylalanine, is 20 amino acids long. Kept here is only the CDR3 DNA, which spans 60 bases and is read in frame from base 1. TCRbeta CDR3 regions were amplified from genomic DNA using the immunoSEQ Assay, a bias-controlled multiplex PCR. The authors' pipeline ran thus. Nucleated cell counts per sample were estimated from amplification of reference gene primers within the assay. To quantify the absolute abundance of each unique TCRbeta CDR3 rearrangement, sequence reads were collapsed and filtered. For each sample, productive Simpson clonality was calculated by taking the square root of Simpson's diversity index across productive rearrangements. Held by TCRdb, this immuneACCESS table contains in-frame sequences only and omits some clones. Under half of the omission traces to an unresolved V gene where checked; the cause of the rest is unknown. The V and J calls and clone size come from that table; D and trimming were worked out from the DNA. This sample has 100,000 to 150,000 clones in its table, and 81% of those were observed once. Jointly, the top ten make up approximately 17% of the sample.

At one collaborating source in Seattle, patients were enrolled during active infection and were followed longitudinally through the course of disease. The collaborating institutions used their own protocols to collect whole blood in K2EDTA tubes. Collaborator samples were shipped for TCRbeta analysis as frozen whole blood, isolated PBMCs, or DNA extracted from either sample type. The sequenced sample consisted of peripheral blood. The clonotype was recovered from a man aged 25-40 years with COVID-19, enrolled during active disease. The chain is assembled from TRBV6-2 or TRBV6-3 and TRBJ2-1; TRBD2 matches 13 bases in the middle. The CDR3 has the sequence CASSFHSGTSGAGSYNEQFF. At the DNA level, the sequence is TGTGCCAGCAGTTTCCACTCCGGGACTAGCGGGGCGGGCTCCTACAATGAGCAGTTCTTC.